One and the same sample provided the 31 T cell receptor beta chains below, sequenced in a study of tumor and adjacent non-tumor tissue in lung cancer. The template was RNA from unsorted bulk tissue. The normal lung tissue was taken more than 3 cm from the tumor edge. The library came from three nested PCR rounds adapted from ARM-PCR protocols. TCRdb fed the multiplex PCR reads into MiXCR, producing one record per CDR3 protein. The repertoire holds approximately 100,000 distinct CDR3 sequences, 50% to 70% seen once, with roughly 20% in the top ten. Sequencing was carried out using distant non-tumor lung tissue. The receptors were sampled from a man aged 25-45 years with non-small cell lung cancer.

With respect to this clonotype: This may be a read error, as it is one base from a much larger clone. V and J are TRBV2 and TRBJ2-7; a weak D match, TRBD2 (6 bases). The CDR3 has 12 amino acids. Trimming left V 7 bases short and J 5 bases short, with 12 bases between. Germline V gene lookup returns CDR1 SNHLY and CDR2 FYNNEI. CDR3 nucleotide sequence: TGTGCCAGCACGCGGGGCTCACACGAGCAGTACTTC. As protein: CASTRGSHEQYF.

The chain joins TRBV5-1 to TRBJ2-5; D may match TRBD1 or TRBD2 (6 bases each). V lost 1 base and J lost 1, with 11 bases in between. The V gene's germline CDR1 is SGHRS and CDR2 YFSETQ. This CDR3 region has 15 residues. CDR3 in amino acids: CASSLTGASQETQYF. DNA for the CDR3: TGCGCCAGCAGCTTGACGGGGGCCTCCCAAGAGACCCAGTACTTC.

This clonotype was seen a few times. V usage is TRBV11-1 and J usage is TRBJ1-5; D remains ambiguous. Trimming cost V 6 bases and J 2 bases, with 14 bases left between them. Germline V lookup: CDR1 SGHAT, CDR2 FQDESV (reference sequence). This CDR3 comprises 15 residues. The CDR3 protein is CASSPGMGGNQPQHF. For the CDR3, the DNA is TGTGCCAGCAGTCCCGGGATGGGCGGCAATCAGCCCCAGCATTTT.

Remarks on this clonotype: The conserved phenylalanine or tryptophan is not found at the CDR3 terminus, so this likely reflects a read error. The V call is TRBV20-1, the J call TRBJ1-2, with D maybe TRBD1 (5 bases). The CDR3 has 15 amino acids. Trimming took off 0 bases at V and 4 bases at J, with 15 bases between the two ends. CDR1 is DFQATT, CDR2 SNEGSKA, per germline (reference sequence). The CDR3 reads CSARDRGAASYGYTS. The CDR3 DNA reads TGCAGTGCTAGAGATCGGGGCGCAGCATCCTATGGCTACACCTCC.

Worth noting for this clonotype: This may arise from a read error, as a much more abundant clone is one base away. The chain has TRBV6-2 or TRBV6-3 and TRBJ1-4; D is possibly TRBD1 (5 bases). The CDR3 extends over 16 amino acids. Germline-derived CDR1 and CDR2 are MNHEY and SVGEGT. CDR3 DNA sequence: TGTGCCTGCAGTCCCGGTCGACAGTCTTACGGTGAAAAACTGTTTTTT. Amino acid sequence: CACSPGRQSYGEKLFF.

Details on this clonotype: Given a much more abundant clone one base away, this may be a read error. The V gene is TRBV4-1, the J gene TRBJ2-3; TRBD2 aligns across 7 bases. The CDR3 has 17 residues. Germline V gives CDR1 MGHRA, CDR2 YSYEKL. The CDR3 is CASSQDRRGMSTDMQYF. In DNA form, the CDR3 reads TGCGCCAGCAGCCAGGATCGGCGGGGGATGAGCACAGATATGCAGTATTTT.

Worth noting for this clonotype: One junction end does not reproduce the germline sequence, and a read error may be involved. This chain links TRBV4-3 with TRBJ2-7; 11 positions agree with TRBD1. Germline V gives CDR1 LGHNA, CDR2 YSLEER. This CDR3 has 15 amino acids. CDR3 DNA: TGCGCCAACAGCCAGGGACAGGGGGTTGCCTACGAGCAGTACTTC. It is translated as CANSQGQGVAYEQYF.

The chain couples TRBV5-4 to TRBJ2-1; maybe TRBD1 (6 bases). CDR1 is SGHNT, CDR2 YYREEE, per germline (reference sequence). The CDR3 spans 13 residues. Trimming removed 1 base at V and 10 bases at J, with 12 bases between. CDR3 DNA: TGTGCCAGCAGCTTGAGACAGGCATGGGAGCAGTTCTTC. Its protein is CASSLRQAWEQFF.

This clonotype has more than one count but fewer than ten. With a much larger clone just one base away, this may be a read error. The V and J genes are TRBV10-2 and TRBJ1-6; 11 bases fit TRBD1. The CDR3 extends over 13 amino acids. The germline V gene encodes CDR1 WSHSY and CDR2 SAAADI. CDR3 in amino acids: CANSGQGASPLHF. CDR3 DNA sequence: TGCGCCAACAGTGGACAGGGGGCTTCACCCCTCCACTTT.

This clonotype was detected many times. CDR3 coding DNA: TGCGCCAGCAGCCAAGTCTGGGGCTCAACTAATGAAAAACTGTTTTTT. This translates into CASSQVWGSTNEKLFF. The V gene is TRBV4-1, the J gene TRBJ1-4; perhaps TRBD1 as D (5 bases). CDR1 and CDR2 (germline): MGHRA, YSYEKL. This CDR3 is built from 16 residues. The germline V and J ends were trimmed by 1 base and 0 bases, with 9 bases remaining between them.

Notes on this clonotype: The junction departs from the called germline gene at one end, perhaps through a read error. The chain employs TRBV6-2 or TRBV6-3 and TRBJ1-5, with 9 positions matching TRBD1. CDR1 is MNHEY, CDR2 SVGEGT, per germline. The length of the CDR3 is 14 residues. Here the CDR3 reads CASSFGTGYQPQNF. CDR3 DNA sequence: TGTGCTAGCAGCTTTGGGACAGGGTATCAGCCCCAGAATTTT.

The V gene is TRBV12-3 or TRBV12-4, the J gene TRBJ2-1, with TRBD2 identical over 10 bases. Trimming took 6 bases from V and 8 from J; bases not matched to a gene: 4. The CDR3 is made up of 13 amino acids. CDR3 nucleotide sequence: TGTGCCAGCAGCACTAGCGGGGTGCATGAGCAGTTCTTC. Translating gives CASSTSGVHEQFF.

This sequence joins TRBV11-1 and TRBJ2-7, with D maybe TRBD1 (6 bases). The germline V gene encodes CDR1 SGHAT and CDR2 FQDESV (reference sequence). V lost 0 bases, J lost 2 bases, and 11 bases lay in between. The CDR3 has 15 residues. In DNA form, the CDR3 reads TGTGCCAGCAGCTTAGCCGTTGGGGGCCCCTACGAGCAGTACTTC. Amino acid sequence: CASSLAVGGPYEQYF. Variable domain in full (rest from reference TRBV11-1 and TRBJ2-7): EAEVAQSPRYKITEKSQAVAFWCDPISGHATLYWYRQILGQGPELLVQFQDESVVDDSQLPKDRFSAERLKGVDSTLKIQPAELGDSAMYLCASSLAVGGPYEQYFGPGTRLTVT.

Turning to this clonotype: A much larger clone sits a single nucleotide away, making a read error possible. The chain uses TRBV24-1 and TRBJ2-1, with TRBD1 as a possible D gene (7 bases). Germline CDR1 and CDR2: KGHDR and SFDVKD. The CDR3 totals 12 residues. CDR3 DNA sequence: TGTGTCACCAGGGGGGCAAGGAATGAGCAGTTCTTC. It is translated as CVTRGARNEQFF.

As to this clonotype: The final CDR3 position lacks the conserved phenylalanine or tryptophan, pointing to a likely read error. The chain is built from TRBV11-2 and TRBJ2-7; no clear D gene. The V gene lost 3 bases and the J gene lost 5 bases, with 11 bases spanning the gap. Germline CDR1 reads SGHAT; CDR2 reads FQNNGV. The length of the CDR3 is 13 residues. CDR3 in DNA: TGTGCCAGCAGCTTTAGTAAACGGCACGAGCAGTACTTA. Its protein is CASSFSKRHEQYL.

Points on this clonotype: This may arise from a read error, as a much more abundant clone is one base away. This chain uses TRBV12-3 or TRBV12-4 with TRBJ1-5; D not resolved. V was cut by 1 base and J by 5 bases, with 6 bases left in between. The CDR3 has 13 amino acids. CDR3 protein: CASSLGWDQPQHF. In nucleotides, the CDR3 is TGTGCCAGCAGTTTAGGGTGGGATCAGCCCCAGCATTTT.

Note on this clonotype: A much bigger clone sits one base away, suggesting this may be a read error. This chain links TRBV7-8 with TRBJ2-7; D might be TRBD2 (6 bases). CDR1 and CDR2 (germline): SGHVS, FQNEAQ. The CDR3 sequence is 14 residues long. Trimming removed 5 bases from V and 2 bases from J, with 13 bases in between. CDR3 protein: CASSLEGEAYEQYF. For the CDR3, the DNA is TGTGCCAGCAGCCTGGAGGGAGAGGCCTACGAGCAGTACTTC.

With respect to this clonotype: A much larger clone is a single base away; this may be a read error. This chain links TRBV6-2 or TRBV6-3 with TRBJ1-2; no firm D call. The CDR3 runs 15 residues. In germline, CDR1 is MNHEY, CDR2 SVGEGT. The V and J ends lost 4 bases and 6 bases respectively, with 18 bases between them. CDR3 nucleotide sequence: TGTGCCAGCAGTTCCAACCTCCGATGCCCCCATGGCTACACCTTC. Translation: CASSSNLRCPHGYTF.

This clonotype showed up just once. A read error may be the cause here, since a much bigger clone is one base away. The chain combines TRBV6-5 with TRBJ2-7, with D perhaps matching TRBD1 (5 bases). CDR1 is MNHEY and CDR2 is SVGAGI in the germline V gene. This CDR3 region has 11 residues. CDR3 protein: CASEQGYEKYF. Written as DNA, the CDR3 is TGTGCCAGCGAGCAGGGCTACGAGAAGTACTTC.

This clonotype has a count of ten or more. The V and J genes are TRBV20-1 and TRBJ2-2; TRBD1 agrees at 8 bases. CDR1 is DFQATT, CDR2 SNEGSKA, per germline (reference sequence). There are 16 residues in the CDR3. J was trimmed by 2 bases and V by 0 bases; bases with no gene match: 5. Here the CDR3 reads CSARDGQGANTGELFF. The CDR3 coding sequence is TGCAGTGCTAGAGATGGGCAGGGGGCTAACACCGGGGAGCTGTTTTTT.

This chain joins TRBV6-5 and TRBJ1-1; D is possibly TRBD1 (6 bases). The CDR3 length is 14 residues. Looked up from germline, CDR1 is MNHEY and CDR2 is SVGAGI. CDR3 residues: CTNSYLQGGTEAFF. For the CDR3, the DNA is TGTACCAACAGTTACTTACAGGGTGGGACTGAAGCTTTCTTT.

As to this clonotype: The germline gene is not matched at one end of the junction; a read error may be the cause. The CDR3 DNA follows: TGTGCCAGCAGTTACGGCAGGGGGAGCACAGATACGCAATATTTT. Translation: CASSYGRGSTDTQYF. The gene calls are TRBV6-2 or TRBV6-3 and TRBJ2-3; TRBD1 matches at 7 bases. Germline V gives CDR1 MNHEY, CDR2 SVGEGT. The CDR3 spans 15 residues.

A single count supports this clonotype. The genes are TRBV20-1 and TRBJ2-7; 7 bases are shared with TRBD1. CDR1 and CDR2 from the germline V gene are DFQATT and SNEGSKA (reference sequence). V lost 7 bases to trimming and J lost 8 bases; unmatched junction nucleotides: 11. This CDR3 region has 12 residues. The CDR3 DNA is TGCAGTGTTTACAGGGGATCGTACCAGCAGTACTTC. This codes for CSVYRGSYQQYF.

CDR3 coding DNA: TGTGCCAGCAACTTTGGGCTCGCGGAGACCCAGTACTTC. Encoded protein: CASNFGLAETQYF. The chain uses TRBV11-1 and TRBJ2-5; D unclear. This CDR3 is built from 13 residues. CDR1 is SGHAT, CDR2 FQDESV, per germline (reference sequence). Trimming took off 7 bases at V and 5 bases at J, with 14 bases between the two ends.

This chain uses TRBV11-2 with TRBJ2-7, with D uncertain. The germline V gene encodes CDR1 SGHAT and CDR2 FQNNGV. This CDR3 contains 15 residues. Trimming cost V 7 bases and J 13 bases, with 29 bases left between them. Here the CDR3 reads CASTQGWGSSYGHYF. The CDR3 DNA reads TGTGCCAGCACCCAAGGGTGGGGAAGCTCCTACGGGCACTACTTC.

This clonotype came up once. The CDR3 end shows no conserved phenylalanine or tryptophan, and so a read error is likely. This chain connects TRBV11-2 to TRBJ1-3; D uncertain. Looked up from germline, CDR1 is SGHAT and CDR2 is FQNNGV. CDR3 length: 14 residues. The V and J ends lost 4 bases and 1 base respectively, with 8 bases between them. CDR3 bases: TGTGCCAGCAGCTGGTCGGGGTCTGGAAACACCATATATTAT. It is translated as CASSWSGSGNTIYY.

This clonotype has a count of ten or more. V is TRBV4-2 and J is TRBJ2-1; D is tentatively TRBD1 or TRBD2 (6 bases each). Deletions cut 0 bases from V and 3 bases from J, with 15 bases between. Germline lookup yields CDR1 LGHNA and CDR2 YNFKEQ. The CDR3 contains 17 residues. In nucleotides, the CDR3 is TGTGCCAGCAGCCAAGAGACAACGGGGGCTATCTACAATGAGCAGTTCTTC. Translated, it gives CASSQETTGAIYNEQFF.

With respect to this clonotype: Mismatch with germline at one junction end may stem from a read error. The genes are TRBV19 and TRBJ2-7, with D unclear. The CDR3 consists of 11 residues. Germline CDR1 is LNHDA and CDR2 is SQIVND (reference sequence). The CDR3 loop is CASSARYEQYF. The CDR3 DNA follows: TGTGCCAGTAGTGCCCGCTACGAGCAGTATTTC. Complete variable domain (other parts from reference TRBV19 and TRBJ2-7): DGGITQSPKYLFRKEGQNVTLSCEQNLNHDAMYWYRQDPGQGLRLIYYSQIVNDFQKGDIAEGYSVSREKKESFPLTVTSAQKNPTAFYLCASSARYEQYFGPGTRLTVT.

Ten or more counts support this clonotype. The chain is built from TRBV29-1 and TRBJ1-4; no reliable D call. The CDR3 contains 12 residues. The V gene lost 3 bases and the J gene lost 8 bases, with 10 bases spanning the gap. Germline V gene sequence: CDR1 SQVTM, CDR2 ANQGSEA. CDR3 protein: CSVDVGIEKLFF. The CDR3 DNA follows: TGCAGCGTTGATGTCGGAATCGAAAAACTGTTTTTT. The whole variable domain, filled in from reference TRBV29-1 and TRBJ1-4, reads SAVISQKPSRDICQRGTSLTIQCQVDSQVTMMFWYRQQPGQSLTLIATANQGSEATYESGFVIDKFPISRPNLTFSTLTVSNMSPEDSSIYLCSVDVGIEKLFFGSGTQLSVL.

In the case of this clonotype: The germline gene is not matched at one end of the junction; a read error may be the cause. For the CDR3, the DNA is TGTGCCAGCAGGATGGAGGGGACCTACAAAGAGCAGCTCTTC. Translating it yields CASRMEGTYKEQLF. The V call is TRBV6-2 or TRBV6-3, the J call TRBJ2-1; D might be TRBD2 (6 bases). Germline CDR1 reads MNHEY; CDR2 reads SVGEGT. The CDR3 sequence is 14 residues long.

This clonotype has only a few counts. CDR3 DNA: TGCGCCAGCAGCCCCTTGGCCGGGGCGACCTTGAACACTGAAGCTTTCTTT. This codes for CASSPLAGATLNTEAFF. The chain employs TRBV5-1 and TRBJ1-1, with a possible D match to TRBD1 (5 bases). There are 17 residues in the CDR3. V lost 4 bases and J lost 0, with 19 bases in between. Germline loops: CDR1 SGHRS, CDR2 YFSETQ.